The clone carrying this T cell receptor (beta chain) was counted between two and nine times. Its specificity is unknown. The record originates from a study of cytomegalovirus exposure and HLA in healthy donors. Overall study results and limits: Some segments of the V type, notably TRBV6-2 and TRBV6-3, were excluded as indistinguishable.

Germline CDR1 SGHTA, CDR2 FQGNSA. Trimming took 5 bases from V and 0 from J, leaving 10 bases between them. The CDR3 sequence is 14 residues long. Researchers ran the PCR with 60 Vbeta and 13 Jbeta primers. This table comes from immunoSEQ multiplex PCR, and its TCRdb copy is limited to in-frame clones, with some not included. The table records 150,000 to 200,000 clones, roughly 85% of them present only once. The chain uses TRBV7-2 and TRBJ1-1; a weak D match, TRBD1 (6 bases). The clonotype was recovered from a man between 18 and 29 years old in good health and CMV-seropositive. The sample consisted of PBMCs. CDR3 protein: CASSHGTMNTEAFF. CDR3 nucleotide sequence: TGTGCCAGCAGCCACGGGACAATGAACACTGAAGCTTTCTTT.